This T cell receptor (beta chain) was documented in a study of blood T cell repertoires in COVID-19 (dated by TCRdb to about 2020). Regarding the research as a whole: Collaborator samples came from the United States, Italy and Spain and covered acute and convalescent phases of COVID-19. The material from the prospective study consisted of cDNA or gDNA derived from T cells, B-cell-depleted T cells, or PBMCs. The dataset comprised deeply sampled blood TCRbeta repertoires from subjects exposed to, actively infected with, or recovered from COVID-19. The repertoires were released in a freely available public database intended as a resource for research on the immune response to SARS-CoV-2. Samples were obtained from the ongoing ImmuneRACE study (first 160 participants) and from about 1,300 subjects provided by 6 global collaborators. Sample metadata almost always included a de-identified subject ID, COVID-19 status, age in years and sex. HLA class I and class II types, where available, came from metadata supplied by the sample provider rather than from assay-based typing.

Collaborating institutions collected whole blood in K2EDTA tubes following their own protocols. For TCRbeta analysis, collaborators shipped samples as frozen whole blood, isolated PBMCs, or DNA extracted from either of those sample types. On this clone: Its specific antigen is unknown. No qualities accompany the bases; no much larger clone lies one base away.

CDR3 length: 15 amino acids, cysteine to phenylalanine. Only the CDR3 DNA stays, 45 bases, in frame from base 1. The germline ends are 12 bases apart after V is trimmed by 7 bases and J by 0 bases. In the germline V gene, CDR1 corresponds to SNHLY and CDR2 to FYNNEI. Points the paper makes about the study in general: The quantity of clinical and demographic metadata differed by source and by participant and was supplied without curation.

TCRbeta CDR3 regions were amplified from genomic DNA using the immunoSEQ Assay, a bias-controlled multiplex PCR. In the original analysis: The number of nucleated cells in each sample was estimated from the amplification of reference gene primers within the assay. To quantify the absolute abundance of each unique TCRbeta CDR3 rearrangement, sequence reads were collapsed and filtered. For each sample, productive Simpson clonality was calculated by taking the square root of Simpson's diversity index across productive rearrangements. Imported from immuneACCESS, the table was reduced by TCRdb to in-frame sequences with V and J called. These copies leave out some clones; in studies compared against another copy, an unresolved V gene accounts for under half, and the cause of the remainder is not known. V and J calls and clone size are copied from that table; D and trimming were computed from the DNA. This sample holds 150,000 to 200,000 clones; more than 70% were observed only once. Jointly, the top ten make up approximately 14% of the sample.

The sequence joins TRBV2 to TRBJ1-4; there is no confident call for the D gene. The sequence was obtained from a man younger than 30 with active or convalescent COVID-19. Sequenced sample: peripheral blood. The bases are TGTGCCAGCAAAGTGAGGCCAACAACTAATGAAAAACTGTTTTTT. Its coded protein is CASKVRPTTNEKLFF.